Below, 27 T cell receptor beta chains from the same sample are listed, as sequenced in a study of blood T cell repertoires in COVID-19 (dated by TCRdb to the early 2020s). Libraries were built with the immunoSEQ multiplex PCR assay. TCRdb's version of the immuneACCESS table is confined to in-frame rearrangements and falls short of the full clone set. An unresolved V gene accounts for under half of the shortfall where checked; the remainder is of unknown origin. Present in this sample are 150,000 to 200,000 clones, roughly 84% of which were seen just once. Clones ranked in the top ten supply 10% to 15% of the sample. Sequenced sample: PBMCs or T cells enriched from blood (not recorded which). These receptors came from an older woman who had recovered from COVID-19.

The chain couples TRBV30 to TRBJ1-2; TRBD1 is a possible D gene (5 bases). The length of the CDR3 is 15 residues. V lost 0 bases, J lost 3 bases, and 14 bases lay in between. The germline CDR1 and CDR2 sequences are GTSNPN and SVGIG (reference sequence). CDR3 region: CAWSVGNRFDYGYTF. CDR3 coding DNA: TGTGCCTGGAGTGTAGGTAACAGGTTCGACTATGGCTACACCTTC. Combining the CDR3 with reference TRBV30 and TRBJ1-2 gives the whole variable domain SQTIHQWPATLVQPVGSPLSLECTVEGTSNPNLYWYRQAAGRGLQLLFYSVGIGQISSEVPQNLSASRPQDRQFILSSKKLLLSDSGFYLCAWSVGNRFDYGYTFGSGTRLTVV.

The genes are TRBV12-5 and TRBJ2-5; weak D call: TRBD1 (5 bases). Germline V lookup: CDR1 LGHNT, CDR2 FRNRAP. This CDR3 region has 13 residues. With 2 bases removed from V and 4 bases from J, the gap between germline ends came to 8 bases. Written as DNA, the CDR3 is TGTGCTAGTGGTTTGATAGGGGCAGAGACCCAGTACTTC. Amino acids: CASGLIGAETQYF. Variable domain in full (rest from reference TRBV12-5 and TRBJ2-5): DARVTQTPRHKVTEMGQEVTMRCQPILGHNTVFWYRQTMMQGLELLAYFRNRAPLDDSGMPKDRFSAEMPDATLATLKIQPSEPRDSAVYFCASGLIGAETQYFGPGTRLLVL.

This clone was counted ten times or more. This rearrangement joins TRBV28 to TRBJ1-3, with 11 bases matching TRBD1. This CDR3 has 18 residues. Unmatched junction bases numbered 9, after V lost 1 base and J lost 4 bases. Germline V gene lookup returns CDR1 MDHEN and CDR2 SYDVKM. The CDR3 loop reads CASSLLSGQGASGNTIYF. The CDR3 nucleotides read TGTGCCAGCAGTTTATTATCCGGACAGGGGGCGTCAGGAAACACCATATATTTT.

The rearrangement uses TRBV5-1 and TRBJ2-1, with 10 bases identical to TRBD2. V was pared by 4 bases and J by 3 bases, with 7 bases of the junction left unmatched. The CDR3 consists of 16 residues. Germline V gene data show CDR1 as SGHRS and CDR2 as YFSETQ. The CDR3 DNA reads as TGCGCCAGCAGCGGAGCCCCTAGCGGGGGCTACAATGAGCAGTTCTTC. Translation gives CASSGAPSGGYNEQFF.

This clone has just a few counts. This chain uses TRBV2 with TRBJ1-5; D remains ambiguous. Trimming took off 4 bases at V and 4 bases at J, with 8 bases between the two ends. Germline assignment: CDR1 SNHLY and CDR2 FYNNEI. CDR3 length equals 13 residues. CDR3 residues: CASSGTGNQPQHF. Written as DNA, the CDR3 is TGTGCCAGCAGTGGGACGGGGAATCAGCCCCAGCATTTT.

This chain uses TRBV29-1 with TRBJ1-1; D is uncertain. Looked up from germline, CDR1 is SQVTM and CDR2 is ANQGSEA. This CDR3 is 15 amino acids long. V was pared by 2 bases and J by 0 bases, with 13 bases between. CDR3: CSVETAECLNTEAFF. The CDR3 bases are TGCAGCGTTGAAACGGCGGAGTGTTTGAACACTGAAGCTTTCTTT.

The chain uses TRBV2 and TRBJ1-1; 8 nucleotides line up with TRBD1. CDR1 and CDR2 (germline): SNHLY, FYNNEI. The CDR3 sequence is 15 residues long. V trimming: 5 bases; J trimming: 2 bases; junction bases outside the gene matches: 7. The CDR3 protein is CASSYDRGHNTEAFF. For the CDR3, the DNA is TGTGCCAGCAGTTACGACAGGGGCCATAACACTGAAGCTTTCTTT. Looking up the rest from reference TRBV2 and TRBJ1-1 gives the full variable domain: EPEVTQTPSHQVTQMGQEVILRCVPISNHLYFYWYRQILGQKVEFLVSFYNNEISEKSEIFDDQFSVERPDGSNFTLKIRSTKLEDSAMYFCASSYDRGHNTEAFFGQGTRLTVV.

CDR3 sequence reads: CASSLIFVRTSGPTDTQYF. The CDR3 coding sequence is TGTGCCAGCAGCTTGATCTTCGTCAGGACTAGCGGTCCCACAGATACGCAGTATTTT. The V call is TRBV7-9, the J call TRBJ2-3, with TRBD2 matching over 10 bases. V lost 3 bases and J lost 2; bases outside the gene matches: 14. Germline values: CDR1 SEHNR, CDR2 FQNEAQ (reference sequence). CDR3 length equals 19 residues.

The genes are TRBV30 and TRBJ2-7, with D maybe TRBD2 (6 bases). Trimming left V 2 bases short and J 4 bases short, with 18 bases between. This CDR3 is 15 amino acids long. The V gene's germline CDR1 is GTSNPN and CDR2 SVGIG (reference sequence). CDR3 DNA sequence: TGTGCCTGGAGTCTAGGAGGGCGAAGAGGATACGAGCAGTACTTC. Encoded protein: CAWSLGGRRGYEQYF.

The V gene is TRBV3-1 (or the pseudogene TRBV3-2), the J gene TRBJ1-4; no definite D call. Between the trimmed V and J ends, which lost 4 bases and 0 bases, there was a span of 6 bases. CDR1 is LGHDT and CDR2 is YNNKEL in the germline V gene (reference sequence). The CDR3 sequence is 14 residues long. The CDR3 here is CASSLGTTNEKLFF. The CDR3 DNA reads TGTGCCAGCAGCCTCGGGACAACTAATGAAAAACTGTTTTTT.

The J gene is TRBJ1-6, the V gene TRBV7-3; 9 nucleotides line up with TRBD1. In germline, CDR1 is SGHTA, CDR2 FQGTGA. The length of the CDR3 is 15 residues. V dropped 3 bases and J dropped 10; count of bases not matched to a gene: 7. The CDR3 bases are TGTGCCAGCAGCTTCATGGACAGGGGTTTGTCACCCCTCCACTTT. Protein sequence: CASSFMDRGLSPLHF.

The J gene is TRBJ1-6, the V gene TRBV3-1 (or the pseudogene TRBV3-2); 7 bases map to TRBD1. The V and J ends lost 3 bases and 3 bases, in that order; junction bases with no gene match: 5. The CDR3 has 16 residues. CDR1 is LGHDT, CDR2 YNNKEL, per germline (reference sequence). The CDR3 protein is CASSQMTGSYNSPLHF. CDR3 DNA: TGTGCCAGCAGCCAGATGACAGGGAGCTATAATTCACCCCTCCACTTT.

The chain couples TRBV27 to TRBJ2-2; TRBD2 is a possible D gene (6 bases). Germline V lookup: CDR1 MNHEY, CDR2 SMNVEV (reference sequence). The V end was cut by 4 bases, the J end by 5 bases, with 14 bases between. The CDR3 length is 15 residues. CDR3 sequence reads: CASSSGGDGTGELFF. The CDR3 bases are TGTGCCAGCAGTTCCGGGGGAGACGGAACCGGGGAGCTGTTTTTT.

This clone was seen only a few times. In DNA, the CDR3 is TGTGCCAGCGCTTACGGGACAGGGTCGTTTGAGCAGTACTTC. Translation: CASAYGTGSFEQYF. J is TRBJ2-7 and V is TRBV2; 9 bases fit TRBD1. The length of the CDR3 is 14 residues. Germline V gene lookup returns CDR1 SNHLY and CDR2 FYNNEI. The V segment lost 8 bases and the J segment 7 bases; nucleotides outside the gene matches: 12.

The rearrangement uses TRBV28 and TRBJ2-5, with TRBD1 matching over 9 bases. V lost 4 bases and J lost 5; bases outside the gene matches: 11. Looked up from germline, CDR1 is MDHEN and CDR2 is SYDVKM. The CDR3 loop spans 16 amino acids. The chain's CDR3 is CASSSGTGWSWETQYF. Here the CDR3 DNA reads TGTGCCAGCAGTTCCGGGACAGGGTGGTCTTGGGAGACCCAGTACTTC.

The chain recombines TRBV9 with TRBJ2-2, with a possible D match to TRBD2 (7 bases). This CDR3 spans 13 amino acids. Trimming took 3 bases from V and 9 from J, leaving 12 bases between them. Germline values: CDR1 SGDLS, CDR2 YYNGEE. The CDR3 DNA reads as TGTGCCAGCAGCGCCCGGGGGGCCCGGGAGCTGTTTTTT. The encoded protein is CASSARGARELFF.

The chain links TRBV3-1 (or the pseudogene TRBV3-2) to TRBJ2-1; D possibly corresponds to TRBD2 (5 bases). Germline-derived CDR1 and CDR2 are LGHDT and YNNKEL (reference sequence). The CDR3 contains 15 residues. V was shortened by 6 bases and J by 5 bases, with 17 bases between the two germline ends. CDR3 nucleotides: TGTGCCAGCAGTCCAGGACTGATGCAGGACAATGAGCAGTTCTTC. Translation: CASSPGLMQDNEQFF.

This clone was observed once. The same CDR3 arises from other DNA sequences in this sample as well. The chain is built from TRBV5-1 and TRBJ1-6; TRBD1 aligns across 7 bases. J lost 7 bases, V lost 5 bases, and 6 bases had no gene match. Germline V gene lookup returns CDR1 SGHRS and CDR2 YFSETQ. This CDR3 has 14 residues. The CDR3 region is CASSRTGGNSPLHF. CDR3 nucleotides: TGCGCCAGCAGTCGGACAGGAGGGAATTCACCCCTCCACTTT. Full variable domain (missing parts from reference TRBV5-1 and TRBJ1-6): KAGVTQTPRYLIKTRGQQVTLSCSPISGHRSVSWYQQTPGQGLQFLFEYFSETQRNKGNFPGRFSGRQFSNSRSEMNVSTLELGDSALYLCASSRTGGNSPLHFGNGTRLTVT.

In this sample, this clone turned up a few times. The V call is TRBV5-6, the J call TRBJ2-7; tentatively, D is TRBD1 (6 bases). V lost 4 bases to trimming and J lost 5 bases, with 16 bases between them. CDR1 SGHDT and CDR2 YYEEEE come from the germline V gene. The CDR3 totals 14 residues. The CDR3 region has the DNA TGTGCCAGCAGCGGAACAGGGAACGTAAACGAGCAGTACTTC. As protein: CASSGTGNVNEQYF.

The chain joins TRBV10-1 to TRBJ2-1; weak D call: TRBD2 (6 bases). The CDR3 extends over 14 amino acids. CDR1 is WNHNN, CDR2 SYGVQD, per germline (reference sequence). Trimming removed 0 bases from V and 4 bases from J, with 7 bases in between. The CDR3 reads CASSESLAYNEQFF. The CDR3 bases are TGCGCCAGCAGTGAGTCACTAGCTTACAATGAGCAGTTCTTC.

The rearrangement uses TRBV7-2 and TRBJ2-1, with 10 positions matching TRBD2. Unmatched junction bases numbered 5, after V lost 3 bases and J lost 3 bases. CDR1 and CDR2 (germline): SGHTA, FQGNSA. This CDR3 is built from 16 residues. The DNA of the CDR3 is TGTGCCAGCAGCTTTAGCGGGAGGATTGACTACAATGAGCAGTTCTTC. Encoded protein: CASSFSGRIDYNEQFF.

This clone was detected once. The chain carries TRBV19 and TRBJ1-4, with 9 bases lining up with TRBD1. J lost 8 bases, V lost 5 bases, and 9 bases had no gene match. Germline CDR1 LNHDA, CDR2 SQIVND (reference sequence). This CDR3 is built from 15 residues. This CDR3 reads CASSFAGTGREKLFF. Here the CDR3 DNA reads TGTGCCAGTAGTTTCGCCGGGACAGGGAGGGAAAAACTGTTTTTT.

This clone was detected only a few times. The chain recombines TRBV9 with TRBJ1-2; 8 positions agree with TRBD1. The CDR3 covers 14 residues. Germline V CDR1 and CDR2: SGDLS, YYNGEE. V was clipped by 3 bases and J by 8 bases; unmatched bases: 9. The CDR3 DNA sequence: TGTGCCAGCAGCGCCTCGGGACAGGCAAACGGCTACACCTTC. Its protein is CASSASGQANGYTF.

The chain is built from TRBV2 and TRBJ2-3; a weak D match, TRBD2 (6 bases). Germline assignment: CDR1 SNHLY and CDR2 FYNNEI. The germline V and J ends were trimmed by 4 bases and 6 bases, with 20 bases remaining between them. The CDR3 length is 16 residues. CDR3 DNA: TGTGCCAGCAGTGTTACTCCCGGCGGGAAAGGCGATACGCAGTATTTT. Protein product: CASSVTPGGKGDTQYF.

By share of the sample, this clone is large. The rearrangement joins TRBV12-5 to TRBJ1-6, with a possible D match to TRBD1 (5 bases). This CDR3 is 21 amino acids long. The V and J ends lost 1 base and 4 bases respectively, with 26 bases between them. Germline CDR1 reads LGHNT; CDR2 reads FRNRAP. CDR3 amino acids: CASGLGVLWTSKTQYNSPLHF. CDR3 DNA: TGTGCTAGTGGTTTGGGCGTACTGTGGACATCCAAGACCCAATATAATTCACCCCTCCACTTT.

V is TRBV7-3 and J is TRBJ2-3, with 14 nucleotides matching TRBD2. The V segment lost 5 bases and the J segment 6 bases; nucleotides outside the gene matches: 7. In germline, CDR1 is SGHTA, CDR2 FQGTGA. The CDR3 has 16 residues. The CDR3 nucleotides read TGTGCCAGCAGCCTTGGACTAGCGGGAGGATTTGATACGCAGTATTTT. It yields the protein CASSLGLAGGFDTQYF.

This clone was seen only a few times. This chain connects TRBV27 to TRBJ1-4, with 8 bases matching TRBD1. The length of the CDR3 is 17 residues. Germline CDR1 is MNHEY and CDR2 is SMNVEV (reference sequence). After removal of 6 bases from V and 0 bases from J, the junction contained 9 bases not matched to a gene. The CDR3 nucleotides read TGTGCCAGCAGACAAACCGGACAGGGCGCAACTAATGAAAAACTGTTTTTT. It encodes CASRQTGQGATNEKLFF.